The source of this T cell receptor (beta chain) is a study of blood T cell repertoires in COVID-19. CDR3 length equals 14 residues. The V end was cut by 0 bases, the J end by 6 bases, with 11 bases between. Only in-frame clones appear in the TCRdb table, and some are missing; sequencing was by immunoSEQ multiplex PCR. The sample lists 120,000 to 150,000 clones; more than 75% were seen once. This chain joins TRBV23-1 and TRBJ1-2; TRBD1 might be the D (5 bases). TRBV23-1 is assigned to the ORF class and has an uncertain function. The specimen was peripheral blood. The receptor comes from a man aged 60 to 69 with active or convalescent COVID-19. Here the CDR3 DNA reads TGCGCCAGCAGTCAATCCTACGGGGGAGATGGCTACACCTTC. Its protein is CASSQSYGGDGYTF.